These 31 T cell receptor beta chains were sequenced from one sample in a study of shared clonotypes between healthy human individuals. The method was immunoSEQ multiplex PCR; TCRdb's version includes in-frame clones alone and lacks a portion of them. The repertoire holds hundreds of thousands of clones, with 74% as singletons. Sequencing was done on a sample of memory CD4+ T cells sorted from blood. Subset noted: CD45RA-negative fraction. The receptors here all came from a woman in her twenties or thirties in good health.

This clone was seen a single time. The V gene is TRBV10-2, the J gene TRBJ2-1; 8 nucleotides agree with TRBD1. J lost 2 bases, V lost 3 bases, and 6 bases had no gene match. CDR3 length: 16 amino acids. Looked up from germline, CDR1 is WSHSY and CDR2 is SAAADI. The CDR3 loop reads CASSDPSDRAYNEQFF. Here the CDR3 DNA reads TGCGCCAGCAGTGACCCTTCGGACAGGGCCTACAATGAGCAGTTCTTC.

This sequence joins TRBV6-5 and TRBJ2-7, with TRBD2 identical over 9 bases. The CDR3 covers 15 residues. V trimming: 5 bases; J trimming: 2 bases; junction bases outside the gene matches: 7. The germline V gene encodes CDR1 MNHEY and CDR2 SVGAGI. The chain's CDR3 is CASSQHSGGTYEQYF. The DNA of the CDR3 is TGTGCCAGCAGTCAGCACAGCGGGGGGACCTACGAGCAGTACTTC.

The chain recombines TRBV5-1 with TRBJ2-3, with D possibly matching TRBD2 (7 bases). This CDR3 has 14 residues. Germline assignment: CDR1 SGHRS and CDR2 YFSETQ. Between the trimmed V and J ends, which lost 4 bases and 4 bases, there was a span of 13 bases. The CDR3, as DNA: TGCGCCAGCAGCATGGGGGGGCGTGCAGATACGCAGTATTTT. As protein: CASSMGGRADTQYF.

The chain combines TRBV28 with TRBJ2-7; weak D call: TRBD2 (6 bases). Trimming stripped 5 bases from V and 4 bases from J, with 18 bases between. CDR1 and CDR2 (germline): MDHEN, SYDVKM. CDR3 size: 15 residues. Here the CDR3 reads CASSTTGTLIYEQYF. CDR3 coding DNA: TGTGCCAGCAGTACCACCGGGACTCTCATTTACGAGCAGTACTTC.

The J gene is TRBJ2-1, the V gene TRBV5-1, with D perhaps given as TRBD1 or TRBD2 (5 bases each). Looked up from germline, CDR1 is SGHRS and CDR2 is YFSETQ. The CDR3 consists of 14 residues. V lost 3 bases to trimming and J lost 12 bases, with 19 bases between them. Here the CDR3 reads CASSSGTEFSGQFF. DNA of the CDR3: TGCGCCAGCAGCTCCGGGACGGAATTTAGTGGGCAGTTCTTC.

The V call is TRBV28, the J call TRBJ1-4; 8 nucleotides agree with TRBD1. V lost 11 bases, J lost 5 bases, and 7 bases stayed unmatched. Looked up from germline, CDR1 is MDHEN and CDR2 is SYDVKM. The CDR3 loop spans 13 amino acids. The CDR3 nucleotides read TGTGCCTGGAGCACAGGGGGGAATGAAAAACTGTTTTTT. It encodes CAWSTGGNEKLFF. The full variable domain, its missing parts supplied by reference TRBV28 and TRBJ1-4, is DVKVTQSSRYLVKRTGEKVFLECVQDMDHENMFWYRQDPGLGLRLIYFSYDVKMKEKGDIPEGYSVSREKKERFSLILESASTNQTSMYLCAWSTGGNEKLFFGSGTQLSVL.

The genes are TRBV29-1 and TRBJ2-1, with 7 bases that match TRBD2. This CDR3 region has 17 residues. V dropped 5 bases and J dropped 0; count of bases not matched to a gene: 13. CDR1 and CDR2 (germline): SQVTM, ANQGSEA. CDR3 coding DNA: TGCAGCGTTTCTGGGGATCTAGCGGCAGGCTCCTACAATGAGCAGTTCTTC. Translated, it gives CSVSGDLAAGSYNEQFF.

In DNA form, the CDR3 reads TGTGCCAGCAGCCACTCTAATGGGCAGGGTGGGGCTTTCTTT. Its protein product is CASSHSNGQGGAFF. This chain uses TRBV28 with TRBJ1-1; tentatively, D is TRBD1 (5 bases). The V end was cut by 6 bases, the J end by 11 bases, with 22 bases between. The CDR3 covers 14 residues. The germline V gene has CDR1 MDHEN and CDR2 SYDVKM.

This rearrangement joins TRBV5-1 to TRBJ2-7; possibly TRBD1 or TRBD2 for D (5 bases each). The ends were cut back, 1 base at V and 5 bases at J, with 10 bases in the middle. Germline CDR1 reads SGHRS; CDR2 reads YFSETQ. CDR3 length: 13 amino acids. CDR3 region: CASSLWGPDEQYF. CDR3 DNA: TGCGCCAGCAGCTTGTGGGGACCCGACGAGCAGTACTTC. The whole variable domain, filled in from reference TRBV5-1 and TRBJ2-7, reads KAGVTQTPRYLIKTRGQQVTLSCSPISGHRSVSWYQQTPGQGLQFLFEYFSETQRNKGNFPGRFSGRQFSNSRSEMNVSTLELGDSALYLCASSLWGPDEQYFGPGTRLTVT.

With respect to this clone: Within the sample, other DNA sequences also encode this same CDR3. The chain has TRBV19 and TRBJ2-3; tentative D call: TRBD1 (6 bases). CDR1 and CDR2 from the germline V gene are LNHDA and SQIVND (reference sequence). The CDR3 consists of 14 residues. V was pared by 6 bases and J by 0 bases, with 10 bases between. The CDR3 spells CASRLTGSTDTQYF. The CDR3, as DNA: TGTGCCAGTAGACTTACAGGGAGCACAGATACGCAGTATTTT. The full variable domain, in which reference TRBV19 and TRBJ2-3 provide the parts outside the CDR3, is DGGITQSPKYLFRKEGQNVTLSCEQNLNHDAMYWYRQDPGQGLRLIYYSQIVNDFQKGDIAEGYSVSREKKESFPLTVTSAQKNPTAFYLCASRLTGSTDTQYFGPGTRLTVL.

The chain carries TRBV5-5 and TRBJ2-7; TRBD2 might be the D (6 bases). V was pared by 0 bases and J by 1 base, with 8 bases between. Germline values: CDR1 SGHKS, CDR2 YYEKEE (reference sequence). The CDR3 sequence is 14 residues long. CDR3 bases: TGTGCCAGCAGCTTGGGACTAGAGTCCTACGAGCAGTACTTC. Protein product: CASSLGLESYEQYF.

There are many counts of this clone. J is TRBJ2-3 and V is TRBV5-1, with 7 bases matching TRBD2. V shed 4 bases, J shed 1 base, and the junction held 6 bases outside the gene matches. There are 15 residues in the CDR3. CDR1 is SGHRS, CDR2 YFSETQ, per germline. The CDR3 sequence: CASSGGSPRTDTQYF. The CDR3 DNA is TGCGCCAGCAGCGGCGGGAGTCCCCGCACAGATACGCAGTATTTT.

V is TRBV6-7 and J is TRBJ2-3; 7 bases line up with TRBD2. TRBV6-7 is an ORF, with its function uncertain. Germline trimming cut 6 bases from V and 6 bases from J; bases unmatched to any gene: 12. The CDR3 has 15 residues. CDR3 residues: CASSLSGYSGDTQYF. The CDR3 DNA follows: TGTGCCAGCAGCTTGAGCGGCTATAGCGGGGATACGCAGTATTTT.

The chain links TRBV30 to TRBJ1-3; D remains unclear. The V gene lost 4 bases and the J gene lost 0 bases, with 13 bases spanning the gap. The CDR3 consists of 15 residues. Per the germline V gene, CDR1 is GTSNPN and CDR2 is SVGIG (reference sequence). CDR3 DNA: TGTGCCTGGATCCTCCATCGGAACTCTGGAAACACCATATATTTT. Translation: CAWILHRNSGNTIYF.

Here the CDR3 reads CASSIPPARRELFF. The CDR3 DNA is TGTGCCAGCAGCATACCCCCCGCCCGGAGAGAGCTGTTTTTT. The gene calls are TRBV11-2 and TRBJ2-2, with unresolved D. The germline V and J ends were trimmed by 5 bases and 11 bases, with 18 bases remaining between them. The CDR3 spans 14 residues. Germline V gene lookup returns CDR1 SGHAT and CDR2 FQNNGV. The whole variable domain, remainder taken from reference TRBV11-2 and TRBJ2-2, is EAGVAQSPRYKIIEKRQSVAFWCNPISGHATLYWYQQILGQGPKLLIQFQNNGVVDDSQLPKDRFSAERLKGVDSTLKIQPAKLEDSAVYLCASSIPPARRELFFGEGSRLTVL.

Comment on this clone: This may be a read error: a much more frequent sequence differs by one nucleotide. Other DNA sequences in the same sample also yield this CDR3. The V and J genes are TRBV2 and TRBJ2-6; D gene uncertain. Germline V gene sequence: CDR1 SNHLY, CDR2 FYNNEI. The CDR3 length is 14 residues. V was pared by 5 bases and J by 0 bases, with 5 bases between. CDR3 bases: TGTGCCAGCAGTCCGGGCTCTGGGGCCAACGTCCTGACTTTC. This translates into CASSPGSGANVLTF.

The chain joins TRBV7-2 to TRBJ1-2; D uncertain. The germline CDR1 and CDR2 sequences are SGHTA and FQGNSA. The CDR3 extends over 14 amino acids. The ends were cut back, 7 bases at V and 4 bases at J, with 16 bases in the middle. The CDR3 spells CASTQDLTAYGYTF. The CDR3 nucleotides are TGTGCCAGCACCCAGGACCTCACCGCCTATGGCTACACCTTC. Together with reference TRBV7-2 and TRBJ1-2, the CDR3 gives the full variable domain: GAGVSQSPSNKVTEKGKDVELRCDPISGHTALYWYRQSLGQGLEFLIYFQGNSAPDKSGLPSDRFSAERTGGSVSTLTIQRTQQEDSAVYLCASTQDLTAYGYTFGSGTRLTVV.

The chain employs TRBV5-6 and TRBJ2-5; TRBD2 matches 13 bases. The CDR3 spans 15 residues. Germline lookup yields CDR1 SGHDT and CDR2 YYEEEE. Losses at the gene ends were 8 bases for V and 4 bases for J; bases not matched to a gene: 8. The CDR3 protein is CASFRLAGGLETQYF. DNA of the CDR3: TGTGCCAGTTTTCGACTAGCGGGAGGCCTAGAGACCCAGTACTTC.

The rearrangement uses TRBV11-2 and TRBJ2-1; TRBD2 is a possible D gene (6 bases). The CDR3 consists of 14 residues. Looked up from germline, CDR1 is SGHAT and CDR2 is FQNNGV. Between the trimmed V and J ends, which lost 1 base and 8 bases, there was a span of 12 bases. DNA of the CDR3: TGTGCCAGCAGCTTAGCGGGAGAAGGCGATGAGCAGTTCTTC. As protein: CASSLAGEGDEQFF.

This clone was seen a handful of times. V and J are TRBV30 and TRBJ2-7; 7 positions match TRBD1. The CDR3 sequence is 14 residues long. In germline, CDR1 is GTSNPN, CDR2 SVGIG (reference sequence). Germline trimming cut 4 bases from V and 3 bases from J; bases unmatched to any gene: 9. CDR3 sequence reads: CAWKPGTAGYEQYF. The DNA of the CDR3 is TGTGCCTGGAAACCCGGGACAGCTGGCTACGAGCAGTACTTC.

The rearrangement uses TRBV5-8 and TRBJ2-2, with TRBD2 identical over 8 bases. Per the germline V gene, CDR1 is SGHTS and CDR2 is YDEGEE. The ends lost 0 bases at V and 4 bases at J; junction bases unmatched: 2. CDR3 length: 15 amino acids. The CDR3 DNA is TGTGCCAGCAGCTTGGGACTAGCGCGCACCGGGGAGCTGTTTTTT. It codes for CASSLGLARTGELFF.

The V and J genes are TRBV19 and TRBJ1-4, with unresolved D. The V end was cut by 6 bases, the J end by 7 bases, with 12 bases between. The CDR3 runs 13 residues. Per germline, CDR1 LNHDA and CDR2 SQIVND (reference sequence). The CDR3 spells CASSLTGSEKLFF. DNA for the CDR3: TGTGCCAGTAGCCTAACGGGTAGTGAAAAACTGTTTTTT.

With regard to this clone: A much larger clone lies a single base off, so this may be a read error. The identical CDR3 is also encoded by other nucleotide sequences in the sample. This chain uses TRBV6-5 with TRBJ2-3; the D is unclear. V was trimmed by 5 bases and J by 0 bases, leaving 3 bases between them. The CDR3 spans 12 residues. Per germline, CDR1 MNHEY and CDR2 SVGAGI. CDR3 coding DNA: TGTGCCAGCAGTGGCAGCACAGATACGCAGTATTTT. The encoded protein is CASSGSTDTQYF.

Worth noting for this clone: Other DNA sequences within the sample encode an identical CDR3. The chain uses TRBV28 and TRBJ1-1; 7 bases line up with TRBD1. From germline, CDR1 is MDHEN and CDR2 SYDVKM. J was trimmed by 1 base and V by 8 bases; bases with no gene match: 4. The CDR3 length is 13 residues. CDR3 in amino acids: CASRDRKNTEAFF. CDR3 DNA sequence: TGTGCCAGCCGGGACAGAAAGAACACTGAAGCTTTCTTT.

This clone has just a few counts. CDR3 protein: CSSGDYEQYF. The CDR3 coding sequence is TGTTCATCCGGAGACTACGAGCAGTACTTC. The rearrangement joins TRBV7-2 to TRBJ2-7; D is uncertain. Germline CDR1 reads SGHTA; CDR2 reads FQGNSA. The CDR3 is made up of 10 amino acids. Variable domain in full (rest from reference TRBV7-2 and TRBJ2-7): GAGVSQSPSNKVTEKGKDVELRCDPISGHTALYWYRQSLGQGLEFLIYFQGNSAPDKSGLPSDRFSAERTGGSVSTLTIQRTQQEDSAVYLCSSGDYEQYFGPGTRLTVT.

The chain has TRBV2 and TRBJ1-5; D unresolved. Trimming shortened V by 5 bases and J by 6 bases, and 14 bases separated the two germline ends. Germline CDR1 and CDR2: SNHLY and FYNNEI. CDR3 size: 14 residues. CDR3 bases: TGTGCCAGCAGTTCCCGGGCCGCGAGTCAGCCCCAGCATTTT. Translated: CASSSRAASQPQHF.

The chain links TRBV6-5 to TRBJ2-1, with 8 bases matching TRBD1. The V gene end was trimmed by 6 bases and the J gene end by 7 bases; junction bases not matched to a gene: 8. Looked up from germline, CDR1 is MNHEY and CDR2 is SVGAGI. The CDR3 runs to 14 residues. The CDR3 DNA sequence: TGTGCCAGCAGCCAAAGGACAGGGAATAATGAGCAGTTCTTC. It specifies CASSQRTGNNEQFF.

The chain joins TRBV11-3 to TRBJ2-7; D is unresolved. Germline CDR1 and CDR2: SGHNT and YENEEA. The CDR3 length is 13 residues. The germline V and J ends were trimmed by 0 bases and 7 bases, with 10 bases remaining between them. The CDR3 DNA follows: TGTGCCAGCAGCTTAGATCTCGGATCTGAGCAGTACTTC. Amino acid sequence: CASSLDLGSEQYF.

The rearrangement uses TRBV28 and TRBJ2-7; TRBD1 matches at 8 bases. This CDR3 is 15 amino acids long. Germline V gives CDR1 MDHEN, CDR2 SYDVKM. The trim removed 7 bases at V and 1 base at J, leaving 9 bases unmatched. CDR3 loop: CASTTGTGESYEQYF. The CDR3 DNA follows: TGTGCCAGCACGACCGGGACAGGTGAATCCTACGAGCAGTACTTC.

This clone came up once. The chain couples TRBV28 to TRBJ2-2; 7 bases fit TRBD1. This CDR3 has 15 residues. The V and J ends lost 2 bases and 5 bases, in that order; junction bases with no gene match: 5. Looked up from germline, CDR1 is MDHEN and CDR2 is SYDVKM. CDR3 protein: CASSLRPGGTGELFF. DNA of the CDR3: TGTGCCAGCAGTTTAAGGCCAGGGGGAACCGGGGAGCTGTTTTTT.

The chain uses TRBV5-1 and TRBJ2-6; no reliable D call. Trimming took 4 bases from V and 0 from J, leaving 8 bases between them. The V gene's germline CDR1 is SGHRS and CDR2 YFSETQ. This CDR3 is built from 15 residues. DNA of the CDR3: TGCGCCAGCAGCGTGGACGGCTCTGGGGCCAACGTCCTGACTTTC. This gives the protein CASSVDGSGANVLTF.